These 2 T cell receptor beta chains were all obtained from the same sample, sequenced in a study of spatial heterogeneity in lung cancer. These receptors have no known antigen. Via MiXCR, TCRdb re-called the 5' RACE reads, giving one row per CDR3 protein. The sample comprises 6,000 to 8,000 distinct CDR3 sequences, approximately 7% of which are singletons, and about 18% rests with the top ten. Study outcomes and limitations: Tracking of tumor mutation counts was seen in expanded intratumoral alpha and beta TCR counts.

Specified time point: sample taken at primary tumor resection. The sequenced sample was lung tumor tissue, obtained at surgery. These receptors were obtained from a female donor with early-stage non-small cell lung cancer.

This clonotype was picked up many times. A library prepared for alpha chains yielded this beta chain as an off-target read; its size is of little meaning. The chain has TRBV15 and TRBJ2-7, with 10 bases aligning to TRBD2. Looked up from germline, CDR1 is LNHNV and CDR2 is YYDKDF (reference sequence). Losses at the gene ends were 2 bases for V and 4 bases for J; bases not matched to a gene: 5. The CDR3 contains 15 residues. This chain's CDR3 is CATSRPGLADYEQYF. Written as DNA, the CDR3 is TGTGCCACCAGCAGACCCGGACTAGCGGATTACGAGCAGTACTTC.

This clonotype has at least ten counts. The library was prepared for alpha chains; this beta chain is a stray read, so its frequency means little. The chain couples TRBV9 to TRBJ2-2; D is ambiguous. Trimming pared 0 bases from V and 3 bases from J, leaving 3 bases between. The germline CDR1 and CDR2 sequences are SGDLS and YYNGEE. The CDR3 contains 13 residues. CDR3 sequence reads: CASSVVDTGELFF. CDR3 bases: TGTGCCAGCAGCGTAGTCGACACCGGGGAGCTGTTTTTT.